This T cell receptor beta chain was found in a study of blood T cell repertoires in COVID-19. V was shortened by 6 bases and J by 0 bases, with 21 bases between the two germline ends. CDR3 size: 18 residues. Germline CDR1 MNHEY, CDR2 SMNVEV (reference sequence). Assay: immunoSEQ multiplex PCR; the TCRdb copy retains only in-frame clones and omits some. The sample holds around 230,000 clones, roughly 91% seen once. This chain joins TRBV27 and TRBJ1-5; perhaps TRBD1 as D (5 bases). The sequence was collected from a woman in her thirties with acute COVID-19. The sample taken for sequencing was PBMCs or T cells enriched from blood (not recorded which). The CDR3 DNA follows: TGTGCCAGCAGCCCGGTGCCCCCACAGGTGGTTAGCAATCAGCCCCAGCATTTT. It translates to CASSPVPPQVVSNQPQHF.